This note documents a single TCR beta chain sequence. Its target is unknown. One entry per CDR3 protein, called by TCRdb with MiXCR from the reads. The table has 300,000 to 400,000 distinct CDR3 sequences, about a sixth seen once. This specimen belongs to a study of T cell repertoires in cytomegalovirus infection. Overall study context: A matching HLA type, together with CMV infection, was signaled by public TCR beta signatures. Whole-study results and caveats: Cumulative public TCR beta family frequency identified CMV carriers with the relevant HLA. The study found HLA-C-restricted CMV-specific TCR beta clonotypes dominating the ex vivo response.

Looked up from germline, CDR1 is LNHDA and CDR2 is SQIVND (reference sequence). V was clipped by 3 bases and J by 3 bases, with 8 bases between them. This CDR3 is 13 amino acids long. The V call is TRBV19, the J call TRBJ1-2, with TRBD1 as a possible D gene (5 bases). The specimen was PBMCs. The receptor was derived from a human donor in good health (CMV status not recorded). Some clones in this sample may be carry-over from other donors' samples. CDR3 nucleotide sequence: TGTGCCAGTAGTATGGGGCGCGACTATGGCTACACCTTC. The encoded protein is CASSMGRDYGYTF.